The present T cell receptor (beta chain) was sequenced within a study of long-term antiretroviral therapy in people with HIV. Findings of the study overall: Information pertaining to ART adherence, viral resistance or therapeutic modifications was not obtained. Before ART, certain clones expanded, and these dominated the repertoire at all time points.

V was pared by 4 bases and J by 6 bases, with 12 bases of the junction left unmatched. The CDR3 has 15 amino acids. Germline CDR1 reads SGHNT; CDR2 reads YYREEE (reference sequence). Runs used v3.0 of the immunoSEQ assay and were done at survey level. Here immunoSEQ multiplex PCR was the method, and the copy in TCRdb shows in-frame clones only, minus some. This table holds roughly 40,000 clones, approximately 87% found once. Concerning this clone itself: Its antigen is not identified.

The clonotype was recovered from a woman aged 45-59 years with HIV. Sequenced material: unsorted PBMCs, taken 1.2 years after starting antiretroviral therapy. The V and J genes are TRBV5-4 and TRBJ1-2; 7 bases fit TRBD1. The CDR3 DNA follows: TGTGCCAGCAGCCCCAGGAGGGGGCCTATCGATGGCTACACCTTC. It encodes CASSPRRGPIDGYTF.